One and the same sample provided the 3 T cell receptor beta chains below, sequenced in a study of T cells after yellow fever vaccination (dated by TCRdb to about 2019). Libraries came from 5' RACE. The run used an Illumina HiSeq 2500. TCRdb passed the public sequencing reads through fastp at Q25 and MiXCR, retaining productive beta sequences. Every distinct CDR3 protein forms one entry, paired with its most common genes and DNA. This sample has around 50,000 distinct CDR3 sequences in its table, and 7.4% of those were observed once. The ten largest clones take up over 25% of the sample. The treatment or condition label, as the study defines it: live attenuated yellow fever vaccine strain. Source: CD8+ T cells sorted from PBMCs, taken more than 13 days after the first yellow fever vaccination. These receptors all stem from a young man who received the YFV17D yellow fever vaccine.

Comment on this clonotype: A much larger clone lies one base from this, so it may be a read error. The V and J genes are TRBV5-6 and TRBJ1-5; 9 nucleotides line up with TRBD1. CDR3 length: 16 amino acids. The V gene's germline CDR1 is SGHDT and CDR2 YYEEEE. The CDR3 is CASSFGTGSGKQPQHF. As DNA, the CDR3 is TGTGCCAGCAGCTTTGGGACAGGGTCTGGCAAGCAGCCCCAGCATTTT.

This clonotype has at least ten counts. The chain joins TRBV5-1 to TRBJ2-2; 10 bases match TRBD2. Germline V gene data show CDR1 as SGHRS and CDR2 as YFSETQ. The CDR3 extends over 15 amino acids. Trimming at V came to 4 bases and at J to 4 bases, leaving 4 bases not matched to a gene. The CDR3 region has the DNA TGCGCCAGCAGCATCGGACTAGCGGTCACCGGGGAGCTGTTTTTT. Translated, it gives CASSIGLAVTGELFF.

Points on this clonotype: This may come from a read error, since a much larger clone is one base off. This chain links TRBV4-3 with TRBJ1-1, with a tentative D call TRBD1 (5 bases). Per the germline V gene, CDR1 is LGHNA and CDR2 is YSLEER. This CDR3 has 15 residues. The CDR3 region has the DNA TGCGTCAGCAGCCAAGATGACAGCAGGTACACTGAAGCTTTCTTT. Its protein product is CVSSQDDSRYTEAFF.